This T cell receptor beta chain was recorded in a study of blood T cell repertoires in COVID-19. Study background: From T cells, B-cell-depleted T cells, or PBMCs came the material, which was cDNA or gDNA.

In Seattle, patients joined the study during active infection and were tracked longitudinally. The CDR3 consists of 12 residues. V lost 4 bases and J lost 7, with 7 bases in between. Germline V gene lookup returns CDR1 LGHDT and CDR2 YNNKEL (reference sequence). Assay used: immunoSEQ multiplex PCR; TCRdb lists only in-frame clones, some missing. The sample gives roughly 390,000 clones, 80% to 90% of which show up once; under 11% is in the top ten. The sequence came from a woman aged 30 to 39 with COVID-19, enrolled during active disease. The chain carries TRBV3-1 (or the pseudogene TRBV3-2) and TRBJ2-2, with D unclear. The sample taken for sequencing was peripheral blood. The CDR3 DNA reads TGTGCCAGCAGCCTGCTGAGCGGGGAGCTGTTTTTT. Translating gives CASSLLSGELFF.